The next 28 T cell receptor beta chains were all read from a single sample in a study of control samples from healthy donors and cancer patients. Assay: immunoSEQ multiplex PCR; the TCRdb copy retains only in-frame clones and omits some. The data contain about 83,000 clones, 91% of them singletons. The sequenced material came from blood. These receptors came from a man over 45 in good health.

V is TRBV2 and J is TRBJ1-3; 8 bases map to TRBD1. The V gene's germline CDR1 is SNHLY and CDR2 FYNNEI. Unmatched junction bases numbered 3, after V lost 4 bases and J lost 4 bases. This CDR3 is built from 14 residues. CDR3: CASSGQGYGNTIYF. The CDR3 DNA sequence: TGTGCCAGCAGTGGACAGGGGTACGGAAACACCATATATTTT.

The chain combines TRBV27 with TRBJ2-6, with 11 positions matching TRBD1. This CDR3 is 18 amino acids long. Looked up from germline, CDR1 is MNHEY and CDR2 is SMNVEV (reference sequence). With 4 bases clipped from V and 2 bases from J, the junction kept 7 bases outside the gene matches. The CDR3 sequence: CASSYTGTGGTGANVLTF. Here the CDR3 DNA reads TGTGCCAGCAGTTATACCGGGACAGGGGGAACTGGGGCCAACGTCCTGACTTTC.

The rearrangement uses TRBV27 and TRBJ2-7; 8 bases agree with TRBD1. With 4 bases clipped from V and 4 bases from J, the junction kept 6 bases outside the gene matches. Germline loops: CDR1 MNHEY, CDR2 SMNVEV (reference sequence). The CDR3 runs to 14 residues. The CDR3 is CASSSGTGRYEQYF. In DNA, the CDR3 is TGTGCCAGCAGTTCCGGGACAGGTCGGTACGAGCAGTACTTC.

This clone was detected only a few times. This rearrangement joins TRBV12-5 to TRBJ2-7; D remains ambiguous. Germline assignment: CDR1 LGHNT and CDR2 FRNRAP. The CDR3 extends over 15 amino acids. Trimming took off 2 bases at V and 7 bases at J, with 18 bases between the two ends. As DNA, the CDR3 is TGTGCTAGTGGTTTGCTTCCCCCACCACCAAGGGAGCAGTACTTC. Amino acid sequence: CASGLLPPPPREQYF. Full variable domain (rest looked up from reference TRBV12-5 and TRBJ2-7): DARVTQTPRHKVTEMGQEVTMRCQPILGHNTVFWYRQTMMQGLELLAYFRNRAPLDDSGMPKDRFSAEMPDATLATLKIQPSEPRDSAVYFCASGLLPPPPREQYFGPGTRLTVT.

V is TRBV2 and J is TRBJ1-5, with a possible D match to TRBD1 (5 bases). Germline V gene lookup returns CDR1 SNHLY and CDR2 FYNNEI. Trimming cost V 11 bases and J 2 bases, with 19 bases left between them. CDR3 length equals 15 residues. The CDR3 sequence is CASQGLQGRNQPQHF. DNA for the CDR3: TGTGCCTCCCAGGGACTCCAGGGTCGCAATCAGCCCCAGCATTTT.

The rearrangement joins TRBV5-8 to TRBJ1-1; D gene unclear. The CDR3 is 13 residues long. Trimming removed 0 bases from V and 11 bases from J, with 14 bases in between. CDR1 is SGHTS and CDR2 is YDEGEE in the germline V gene. The CDR3: CASSLDSTVAAFF. In DNA form, the CDR3 reads TGTGCCAGCAGCTTGGACAGCACAGTTGCGGCTTTCTTT. The variable domain in full, with the rest retrieved from reference TRBV5-8 and TRBJ1-1, is EAGVTQSPTHLIKTRGQQATLRCSPISGHTSVYWYQQALGLGLQFLLWYDEGEERNRGNFPPRFSGRQFPNYSSELNVNALELEDSALYLCASSLDSTVAAFFGQGTRLTVV.

The CDR3 DNA reads as TGTGCCAGCAGTCGAGGGGGCCTGGAAGAGACCCAGTACTTC. Residues: CASSRGGLEETQYF. The chain links TRBV25-1 to TRBJ2-5, with 7 bases fitting TRBD1. The CDR3 consists of 14 residues. CDR1 is MGHDK and CDR2 is SYGVNS in the germline V gene. The J segment lost 3 bases and the V segment lost 5 bases, leaving 6 bases of the junction unmatched. Full variable domain (rest looked up from reference TRBV25-1 and TRBJ2-5): EADIYQTPRYLVIGTGKKITLECSQTMGHDKMYWYQQDPGMELHLIHYSYGVNSTEKGDLSSESTVSRIRTEHFPLTLESARPSHTSQYLCASSRGGLEETQYFGPGTRLLVL.

The chain joins TRBV24-1 to TRBJ1-5; the D gene is possibly TRBD1 (6 bases). V dropped 8 bases and J dropped 4 bases, with 11 bases sitting between them. Per the germline V gene, CDR1 is KGHDR and CDR2 is SFDVKD. This CDR3 is built from 13 residues. CDR3 nucleotides: TGTGCCACCATACAGGGTGGGAATCAGCCCCAGCATTTT. Residues: CATIQGGNQPQHF.

This chain uses TRBV5-1 with TRBJ2-7, with unresolved D. CDR3 size: 14 residues. Germline loops: CDR1 SGHRS, CDR2 YFSETQ. V was clipped by 3 bases and J by 0 bases, with 10 bases between them. As DNA, the CDR3 is TGCGCCAGCAGCTACAGTCTGAGCTCCTACGAGCAGTACTTC. Translating gives CASSYSLSSYEQYF.

This chain links TRBV4-1 with TRBJ2-2, with a possible D match to TRBD1 (6 bases). Germline V gene sequence: CDR1 MGHRA, CDR2 YSYEKL. The V and J ends lost 4 bases and 5 bases respectively, with 11 bases between them. The CDR3 sequence is 14 residues long. The CDR3 is CASSLQGLTGELFF. In DNA, the CDR3 is TGCGCCAGCAGCCTACAGGGTTTAACCGGGGAGCTGTTTTTT.

The V gene is TRBV18, the J gene TRBJ1-3; D not certain. CDR1 is KGHSH and CDR2 is LQKENI in the germline V gene. The CDR3 is 15 residues long. The V and J ends lost 6 bases and 0 bases respectively, with 12 bases between them. This chain's CDR3 is CASSPDGLSGNTIYF. CDR3 coding DNA: TGTGCCAGCTCCCCTGACGGCCTCTCTGGAAACACCATATATTTT.

This clone was seen just once. The genes are TRBV27 and TRBJ1-5, with D tentatively TRBD1 (6 bases). Germline V gene data show CDR1 as MNHEY and CDR2 as SMNVEV (reference sequence). V dropped 5 bases and J dropped 3 bases, with 11 bases sitting between them. The CDR3 totals 14 residues. In DNA, the CDR3 is TGTGCCAGCAGTCGGGCAGGGGTCAATCAGCCCCAGCATTTT. Protein product: CASSRAGVNQPQHF.

With respect to this clone: The same CDR3 is also encoded by other DNA sequences in this sample. V usage is TRBV19 and J usage is TRBJ2-5; either TRBD1 or TRBD2 may supply D (5 bases each). This CDR3 is built from 15 residues. Germline CDR1 and CDR2: LNHDA and SQIVND (reference sequence). The germline V and J ends were trimmed by 7 bases and 2 bases, with 17 bases remaining between them. This CDR3 is CASKYGIGGQETQYF. In DNA form, the CDR3 reads TGTGCCAGTAAATACGGGATTGGGGGTCAAGAGACCCAGTACTTC.

The chain couples TRBV5-1 to TRBJ2-3, with D unclear. The length of the CDR3 is 15 residues. CDR1 and CDR2 from the germline V gene are SGHRS and YFSETQ. The V end lost 0 bases, the J end lost 5 bases, and 13 bases lay between the germline ends. The CDR3 is CASSLGARMGDTQYF. The CDR3, as DNA: TGCGCCAGCAGCTTGGGTGCTAGAATGGGAGATACGCAGTATTTT.

The gene calls are TRBV6-2 or TRBV6-3 and TRBJ1-2; the D gene is possibly TRBD1 (6 bases). Trimming left V 5 bases short and J 4 bases short, with 11 bases between. Looked up from germline, CDR1 is MNHEY and CDR2 is SVGEGT. This CDR3 is built from 13 residues. The CDR3 loop reads CASSRRGGYGYTF. Written as DNA, the CDR3 is TGTGCCAGCAGTCGCAGGGGAGGCTATGGCTACACCTTC.

This chain connects TRBV12-3 or TRBV12-4 to TRBJ2-3; D gene uncertain. The CDR3 spans 10 residues. Trimming removed 5 bases from V and 5 bases from J, with 2 bases in between. The CDR3, as DNA: TGTGCCAGCAGTCGAGATACGCAGTATTTT. It is translated as CASSRDTQYF.

This rearrangement joins TRBV2 to TRBJ1-5; D is unclear. Trimming removed 3 bases at V and 11 bases at J, with 11 bases between. Germline CDR1 SNHLY, CDR2 FYNNEI. CDR3 length equals 12 residues. As DNA, the CDR3 is TGTGCCAGCAGTGAGATCATGGAGGCCCAGCATTTT. Translated: CASSEIMEAQHF.

The chain combines TRBV7-2 with TRBJ1-5; 8 bases map to TRBD1. Germline V gene data show CDR1 as SGHTA and CDR2 as FQGNSA. The length of the CDR3 is 15 residues. With 2 bases clipped from V and 6 bases from J, the junction kept 6 bases outside the gene matches. CDR3 residues: CASSLSTGGGQPQHF. As DNA, the CDR3 is TGTGCCAGCAGCTTATCAACAGGGGGAGGTCAGCCCCAGCATTTT.

The chain is built from TRBV12-5 and TRBJ1-2; maybe TRBD1 (6 bases). Trimming took 7 bases from V and 8 from J, leaving 20 bases between them. The CDR3 has 14 residues. From germline, CDR1 is LGHNT and CDR2 FRNRAP. The CDR3 reads CASVLAGARDGYTF. In DNA, the CDR3 is TGTGCTAGTGTCCTGGCGGGGGCCAGGGACGGCTACACCTTC.

The chain links TRBV6-5 to TRBJ1-5; D remains unclear. Trimming took 6 bases from V and 6 from J, leaving 12 bases between them. Germline V lookup: CDR1 MNHEY, CDR2 SVGAGI. The CDR3 totals 13 residues. The CDR3 region is CASSPAPVQPQHF. DNA of the CDR3: TGTGCCAGCAGCCCGGCCCCGGTTCAGCCCCAGCATTTT.

The V gene is TRBV3-1 (or the pseudogene TRBV3-2), the J gene TRBJ2-5; no reliable D call. The germline CDR1 and CDR2 sequences are LGHDT and YNNKEL (reference sequence). V lost 4 bases, J lost 7 bases, and 13 bases lay in between. CDR3 length equals 13 residues. The chain's CDR3 is CASSRQPMGTQYF. CDR3 DNA: TGTGCCAGCAGCCGGCAGCCAATGGGGACCCAGTACTTC.

The chain is built from TRBV7-6 and TRBJ1-4; unclear D gene. Germline values: CDR1 SGHVS, CDR2 FNYEAQ. The germline V and J ends were trimmed by 5 bases and 5 bases, with 15 bases remaining between them. CDR3 size: 15 residues. Here the CDR3 reads CASSPGRPSNEKLFF. The CDR3 DNA is TGTGCCAGCAGCCCCGGAAGGCCATCGAATGAAAAACTGTTTTTT. The variable domain in full, completed from reference TRBV7-6 and TRBJ1-4, reads GAGVSQSPRYKVTKRGQDVALRCDPISGHVSLYWYRQALGQGPEFLTYFNYEAQQDKSGLPNDRFSAERPEGSISTLTIQRTEQRDSAMYRCASSPGRPSNEKLFFGSGTQLSVL.

The rearrangement uses TRBV29-1 and TRBJ1-2; maybe TRBD1 (5 bases). The CDR3 runs 11 residues. V shed 3 bases and J shed 8 bases, with 10 bases lying between them. Germline V lookup: CDR1 SQVTM, CDR2 ANQGSEA. The CDR3 DNA is TGCAGCGTTGACAAGGGACTGGGCTACACCTTC. It is translated as CSVDKGLGYTF. The whole variable domain, remainder taken from reference TRBV29-1 and TRBJ1-2, is SAVISQKPSRDICQRGTSLTIQCQVDSQVTMMFWYRQQPGQSLTLIATANQGSEATYESGFVIDKFPISRPNLTFSTLTVSNMSPEDSSIYLCSVDKGLGYTFGSGTRLTVV.

The chain employs TRBV30 and TRBJ2-1, with 15 bases aligning to TRBD2. After removal of 8 bases from V and 10 bases from J, the junction contained 9 bases not matched to a gene. CDR3 length: 14 residues. Germline values: CDR1 GTSNPN, CDR2 SVGIG (reference sequence). Here the CDR3 DNA reads TGTGCCAATGACGGGGGACTAGCGGGGGGCGAGCAGTTCTTC. It yields the protein CANDGGLAGGEQFF.

The chain has TRBV5-6 and TRBJ1-1; D might be TRBD1 (6 bases). The germline V gene has CDR1 SGHDT and CDR2 YYEEEE. The CDR3 spans 14 residues. Trimming pared 4 bases from V and 4 bases from J, leaving 14 bases between. As DNA, the CDR3 is TGTGCCAGCAGCCCGGACAGTTGGTTCACTGAAGCTTTCTTT. Its protein product is CASSPDSWFTEAFF.

This clone was recorded once. The chain is built from TRBV30 and TRBJ1-5; the D gene is possibly TRBD1 (5 bases). Trimming left V 4 bases short and J 7 bases short, with 17 bases between. CDR3 length equals 14 residues. CDR1 GTSNPN and CDR2 SVGIG come from the germline V gene (reference sequence). The CDR3 nucleotides read TGTGCCTGGAATAAGGTTGGGGGAAGCCAGCCCCAGCATTTT. Translation gives CAWNKVGGSQPQHF. The whole variable domain, remainder taken from reference TRBV30 and TRBJ1-5, is SQTIHQWPATLVQPVGSPLSLECTVEGTSNPNLYWYRQAAGRGLQLLFYSVGIGQISSEVPQNLSASRPQDRQFILSSKKLLLSDSGFYLCAWNKVGGSQPQHFGDGTRLSIL.

The chain uses TRBV28 and TRBJ2-2; D unresolved. In germline, CDR1 is MDHEN, CDR2 SYDVKM. V lost 6 bases and J 0 bases, leaving 8 bases between the germline ends. The CDR3 extends over 14 amino acids. The CDR3 region is CASSSPANTGELFF. Here the CDR3 DNA reads TGTGCCAGCAGCTCGCCCGCGAACACCGGGGAGCTGTTTTTT. The full variable domain, in which reference TRBV28 and TRBJ2-2 provide the parts outside the CDR3, is DVKVTQSSRYLVKRTGEKVFLECVQDMDHENMFWYRQDPGLGLRLIYFSYDVKMKEKGDIPEGYSVSREKKERFSLILESASTNQTSMYLCASSSPANTGELFFGEGSRLTVL.

The V call is TRBV6-5, the J call TRBJ1-4; D ambiguous. The V end lost 5 bases, the J end lost 10 bases, and 17 bases lay between the germline ends. CDR1 MNHEY and CDR2 SVGAGI come from the germline V gene. The CDR3 runs to 14 residues. The CDR3 loop is CASSPTDLRGKLFF. The CDR3 nucleotides read TGTGCCAGCAGTCCGACCGACCTTCGAGGAAAACTGTTTTTT.